These 11 T cell receptor beta chains originate from one sample sequenced in a study of control samples from healthy donors and cancer patients. Sequencing used immunoSEQ multiplex PCR; TCRdb keeps in-frame clones, though not all of them. The sample comprises approximately 52,000 clones, 88% of which are singletons, and 3.5% to 4% rests with the top ten. The sample comprised blood. All receptors come from a man between 45 and 60 years old in good health.

This chain connects TRBV9 to TRBJ1-6; no definite D call. V lost 0 bases and J 6 bases, leaving 13 bases between the germline ends. CDR3 length equals 16 residues. The germline CDR1 and CDR2 sequences are SGDLS and YYNGEE. This chain's CDR3 is CASSVALFSGNSPLHF. In DNA, the CDR3 is TGTGCCAGCAGCGTAGCTTTGTTTAGCGGTAATTCACCCCTCCACTTT.

The chain has TRBV20-1 and TRBJ2-3; a weak D match, TRBD2 (6 bases). Deletions cut 3 bases from V and 4 bases from J, with 14 bases between. There are 14 residues in the CDR3. Germline CDR1 is DFQATT and CDR2 is SNEGSKA (reference sequence). In DNA, the CDR3 is TGCAGTGCTAGTCCGGGGGTCAGTCCAGATACGCAGTATTTT. Its protein product is CSASPGVSPDTQYF.

The genes are TRBV4-1 and TRBJ2-3, with D perhaps assigned TRBD1 or TRBD2 (6 bases each). Germline CDR1 reads MGHRA; CDR2 reads YSYEKL. V was trimmed by 0 bases and J by 4 bases, leaving 20 bases between them. The CDR3 length is 18 residues. CDR3 protein: CASSQETRVGGWADTQYF. CDR3 nucleotides: TGCGCCAGCAGCCAAGAGACCAGGGTCGGGGGCTGGGCAGATACGCAGTATTTT.

The V call is TRBV7-9, the J call TRBJ2-5, with 10 positions matching TRBD2. V trimming: 1 base; J trimming: 4 bases; junction bases outside the gene matches: 3. In germline, CDR1 is SEHNR, CDR2 FQNEAQ (reference sequence). This CDR3 region has 15 residues. CDR3 region: CASSLVAGGGETQYF. For the CDR3, the DNA is TGTGCCAGCAGCTTAGTAGCGGGAGGTGGAGAGACCCAGTACTTC.

V and J are TRBV7-2 and TRBJ2-1; TRBD1 or TRBD2 may be the D gene (5 bases each). Germline lookup yields CDR1 SGHTA and CDR2 FQGNSA. The CDR3 is 17 residues long. Deletions cut 1 base from V and 5 bases from J, with 18 bases between. The CDR3 protein is CASSLVSLSRENNEQFF. DNA for the CDR3: TGTGCCAGCAGCTTAGTTTCTCTGTCCAGGGAGAACAATGAGCAGTTCTTC.

The chain links TRBV28 to TRBJ1-2; the D is unclear. V was pared by 2 bases and J by 7 bases, with 8 bases between. The CDR3 runs 12 residues. The germline CDR1 and CDR2 sequences are MDHEN and SYDVKM. CDR3 nucleotides: TGTGCCAGCAGTTTAGTTCCCCGTGGCTACACCTTC. Protein sequence: CASSLVPRGYTF.

The J gene is TRBJ2-4, the V gene TRBV7-3; the match to TRBD2 covers 7 bases. The trim removed 2 bases at V and 6 bases at J, leaving 1 base unmatched. The germline CDR1 and CDR2 sequences are SGHTA and FQGTGA. The CDR3 spans 13 residues. The CDR3 DNA reads as TGTGCCAGCAGCTTAGCGGGAGTAAACATTCAGTACTTC. It encodes CASSLAGVNIQYF.

As DNA, the CDR3 is TGTGCCAGCGGGCAAGCGAGCGGCGTCTATGAGCAGTTCTTC. Its translation is CASGQASGVYEQFF. This chain links TRBV6-6 with TRBJ2-1; possible D gene TRBD2, 5 bases. V dropped 8 bases and J dropped 8 bases, with 19 bases sitting between them. CDR1 is MNHNY, CDR2 SVGAGI, per germline (reference sequence). The CDR3 contains 14 residues.

There are a few counts of this clone. The genes are TRBV14 and TRBJ2-7; 14 bases map to TRBD2. Germline V CDR1 and CDR2: SGHDN, FVKESK. J gave up 7 bases and V 4 bases, and 15 bases lay outside the gene matches. The CDR3 is 18 residues long. CDR3 sequence reads: CASSRVKGTSGGMEEQYF. In DNA form, the CDR3 reads TGTGCCAGCAGCCGGGTGAAGGGGACTAGCGGGGGCATGGAGGAGCAGTACTTC.

J is TRBJ2-7 and V is TRBV6-5; D uncertain. Germline V gene sequence: CDR1 MNHEY, CDR2 SVGAGI. Trimming removed 7 bases from V and 1 base from J, with 14 bases in between. The CDR3 runs 14 residues. CDR3 region: CASKLGNPSYEQYF. The DNA of the CDR3 is TGTGCCAGCAAGCTGGGGAACCCATCCTACGAGCAGTACTTC.

The gene calls are TRBV24-1 and TRBJ1-5; the D is unclear. CDR1 is KGHDR, CDR2 SFDVKD, per germline. Trimming took 7 bases from V and 3 from J, leaving 12 bases between them. CDR3 length: 14 residues. CDR3 in DNA: TGTGCCACCAGGGGTGAGCAGGTCAATCAGCCCCAGCATTTT. Its protein product is CATRGEQVNQPQHF.